This T cell receptor beta chain was sequenced for a study of control samples from healthy donors and cancer patients. The method was immunoSEQ multiplex PCR; TCRdb's version includes in-frame clones alone and lacks a portion of them. The sample consists of approximately 70,000 clones, around 80% of them appearing once. V lost 5 bases to trimming and J lost 3 bases; unmatched junction nucleotides: 9. The CDR3 covers 15 residues. Germline values: CDR1 SGHVS, CDR2 FNYEAQ. This clone was seen a single time. This TCR derives from a man in his sixties in good health. The sample taken for sequencing was blood. This chain connects TRBV7-6 to TRBJ2-7; 8 bases match TRBD1. CDR3 sequence reads: CASSAQAGGLYEQYF. The DNA of the CDR3 is TGTGCCAGCAGCGCGCAAGCAGGGGGCCTCTACGAGCAGTACTTC.